This record looks at one TCR beta chain sequence and its context. Its specificity is not known. The data are from a study of STAT5B mutations in CD4+ large granular lymphocyte leukemia. Study-level findings and limits: 8/27 top patient clones versus 2/35 control clones were TRBV06-family. Approximately 25% of private leukemic clonotypes occurred rarely in other patients' non-leukemic repertoires.

The assay was run at survey level. Methods used by the authors: A productive frequency of 2.59 x 10-5 was the lowest detectable. Repertoires were generated with immunoSEQ multiplex PCR, while TCRdb's copy carries only in-frame clones and drops some. Clone size and the V and J calls come from that table; the DNA yielded D and trimming. Among around 29,000 clones listed, roughly 79% were seen once. The CDR3 contains 14 residues. Trimming removed 0 bases from V and 1 base from J, with 9 bases in between. Germline lookup yields CDR1 SQVTM and CDR2 ANQGSEA. Sequenced sample: CD4+ T cells from blood buffy coats. This receptor was taken from a human donor in good health. The rearrangement uses TRBV29-1 and TRBJ1-2, with D uncertain. CDR3 amino acids: CSVEDLPGNYGYTF. DNA for the CDR3: TGCAGCGTTGAAGATCTTCCGGGTAACTATGGCTACACCTTC.